Listed here are 5 T cell receptor beta chains from one sample, sequenced in a study of blood T cell repertoires in COVID-19. Clones were read by immunoSEQ multiplex PCR, and TCRdb kept only the in-frame ones, dropping some. This sample yields some 330,000 clones, of which 87% are seen a single time; approximately 1.9% belongs to the top ten. Sequencing was done on a sample of PBMCs or T cells enriched from blood (not recorded which). The source of these receptors is a man aged 35 to 55 in a cohort exposed to, infected with or recovered from COVID-19 (not recorded which).

This rearrangement joins TRBV5-1 to TRBJ1-2, with D unresolved. CDR3 length: 13 residues. The V end was cut by 3 bases, the J end by 3 bases, with 9 bases between. Germline loops: CDR1 SGHRS, CDR2 YFSETQ. Here the CDR3 reads CASSSDPDYGYTF. CDR3 bases: TGCGCCAGCAGCTCCGATCCGGACTATGGCTACACCTTC.

The chain recombines TRBV5-4 with TRBJ2-1; TRBD2 matches at 8 bases. V trimming: 4 bases; J trimming: 3 bases; junction bases outside the gene matches: 6. The CDR3 is 15 amino acids. Germline CDR1 is SGHNT and CDR2 is YYREEE (reference sequence). For the CDR3, the DNA is TGTGCCAGCAGCCAAACTAGCGGAAACTACAATGAGCAGTTCTTC. It is translated as CASSQTSGNYNEQFF.

The rearrangement uses TRBV28 and TRBJ2-5; perhaps TRBD2 as D (6 bases). CDR3 length: 15 residues. From germline, CDR1 is MDHEN and CDR2 SYDVKM. Trimming left V 3 bases short and J 0 bases short, with 11 bases between. The CDR3 DNA reads TGTGCCAGCAGTTTGGCTAGCGAGTACCAAGAGACCCAGTACTTC. Translation gives CASSLASEYQETQYF.

The V call is TRBV6-5, the J call TRBJ1-6; no firm D call. The CDR3 extends over 14 amino acids. Trimming pared 0 bases from V and 9 bases from J, leaving 9 bases between. The germline V gene has CDR1 MNHEY and CDR2 SVGAGI. The CDR3 protein is CASSYSILTSPLHF. The CDR3 coding sequence is TGTGCCAGCAGTTACTCGATACTTACTTCACCCCTCCACTTT.

V and J are TRBV7-3 and TRBJ2-3; D unresolved. CDR3 length: 16 residues. The germline CDR1 and CDR2 sequences are SGHTA and FQGTGA. V gave up 0 bases and J gave up 3 bases, with 13 bases separating them. CDR3 residues: CASSLTVSTETDTQYF. As DNA, the CDR3 is TGTGCCAGCAGCTTAACTGTGTCGACTGAGACAGATACGCAGTATTTT.